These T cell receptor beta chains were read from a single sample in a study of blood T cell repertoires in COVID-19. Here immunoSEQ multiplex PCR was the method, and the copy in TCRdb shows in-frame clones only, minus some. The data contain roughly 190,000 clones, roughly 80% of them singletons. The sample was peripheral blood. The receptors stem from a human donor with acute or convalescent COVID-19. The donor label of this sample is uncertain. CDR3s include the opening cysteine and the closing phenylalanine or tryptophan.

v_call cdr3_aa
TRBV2 CASTLRTSGGNEQFF
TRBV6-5 CASSYRRDRAYGYTF
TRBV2 CASSGTGGEQYF
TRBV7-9 CASLGGTGNSETQYF
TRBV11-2 CASSLRGQGAESTEAFF
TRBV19 CASSLVTGKIAGANVLTF
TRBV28 CATLKDSEAFF
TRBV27 CASSDRDRGSYNSPLHF
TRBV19 CASRPGPQRDQPQHF
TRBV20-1 CSASAITGGETQYF
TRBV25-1 CASSPTSWESYNSPLHF
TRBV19 CASSRDSERGYTF
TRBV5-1 CASSSLSQGATTEAFF
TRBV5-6 CASSWDRNNSPLHF
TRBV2 CASEATDTQYF
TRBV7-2 CASSLASGIYNEQFF
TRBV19 CASRATGTGDRVYEQYF
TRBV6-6 CAVARAEDYGYTF
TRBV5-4 CASSLAAGNQPQHF
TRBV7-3 CASSLSGGQNYGYTF
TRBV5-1 CASSLGDRGNGYTF
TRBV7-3 CASSPLTSGGIQYF
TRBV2 CASTGSLAGVSTQYF
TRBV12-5 CASGLVSGRRNTEAFF
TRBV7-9 CASSLRTGGRETQYF
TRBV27 CASREGTGGNTIYF
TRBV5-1 CASSLVFGQGDSPLHF
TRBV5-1 CASSSGDSSNQPQHF
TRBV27 CASSFRSLGGLEQYF
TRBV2 CASTGTGGGYTF
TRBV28 CASSGTKGAWDEKLFF
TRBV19 CASKPSGGGQETQYF
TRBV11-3 CASSKGQANSPLHF
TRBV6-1 CASSEPSGSYQETQYF
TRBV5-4 CASSLSVEDTQYF
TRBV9 CASSPLGTIYNEQFF
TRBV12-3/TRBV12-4 CASTLRANVLTF
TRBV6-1 CASSGRGFGRNSNQPQHF
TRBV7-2 CASSLALLAGGGRTGELFF
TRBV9 CASSAHQLAGVTGELFF
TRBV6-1 CASSDAFGLAGGETQYF